This TCR beta chain comes out of a study of shared clonotypes between healthy human individuals. The length of the CDR3 is 13 residues. CDR1 and CDR2 from the germline V gene are SGHNT and YYREEE (reference sequence). V shed 0 bases and J shed 6 bases, with 6 bases lying between them. An assay was performed, and its level was deep. Clones were read by immunoSEQ multiplex PCR, and TCRdb kept only the in-frame ones, dropping some. The data show about half a million clones, approximately 80% seen once. Study donors comprised healthy, HIV-negative adults devoid of recent acute infection or vaccination. Genomic DNA of unsorted samples came from around 90 million PBMCs.

This clonotype was sampled from a woman aged 40 to 50 in good health. Some clones in this sample may be carry-over from other donors' samples. Sequenced input: PBMCs. This chain uses TRBV5-4 with TRBJ2-2; either TRBD1 or TRBD2 may fit D (5 bases each). In DNA, the CDR3 is TGTGCCAGCAGCTTGGAGGGACCCGGGGAGCTGTTTTTT. Protein sequence: CASSLEGPGELFF.